This T cell receptor (beta chain) was sequenced in a study of regulatory T cells in long-lasting Graves disease. The wider study: Graves' patients with a new diagnosis had received antithyroid drugs under 3 months.

Building the TCR beta libraries relied on iRepertoire HTBI primers, and CDR3 regions underwent Arm-PCR. One entry per CDR3 protein results from TCRdb running MiXCR on the multiplex PCR reads. This sample has around 500,000 distinct CDR3 sequences, with roughly 16% found just once. V lost 1 base and J lost 6, with 10 bases in between. The CDR3 sequence is 14 residues long. Germline CDR1 reads SNHLY; CDR2 reads FYNNEI. Described time point: newly diagnosed GD, antithyroid drugs for less than 3 months. Isolated PBMC RNA provided the starting material for the TCR library. The diagnosis of Graves' disease used American Thyroid Association guidelines. Study observations and caveats: Persistent Graves' cases showed lower TCR diversity than newly diagnosed cases.

This clonotype was observed a few times. Its antigen is undetermined. These sequences were also reported in another study, on T cells in Graves' hyperthyroidism and ophthalmopathy. That work adds: RT-PCR in the first round (using the HTBI primer set) targeted the TCR CDR3.

The sequences come from peripheral blood mononuclear cells (PBMCs), collected at new diagnosis, from a patient treated with antithyroid drugs. V is TRBV2 and J is TRBJ2-1; perhaps TRBD2 as D (5 bases). The source of this sequence is a woman aged 40 to 65 with Graves disease. CDR3 sequence: CASSEVWTSNEQFF. CDR3 sequence (DNA): TGTGCCAGCAGTGAAGTTTGGACTTCCAATGAGCAGTTCTTC.